These 21 T cell receptor beta chains came from one sample sequenced in a study of cytomegalovirus exposure and HLA in healthy donors. The PCR contained 60 Vbeta and 13 Jbeta primers. Clones were read by immunoSEQ multiplex PCR, and TCRdb kept only the in-frame ones, dropping some. In total, the table holds 170,000 or so clones. Specimen: PBMCs. These TCRs come from a man aged 30-40 years in good health and CMV-seronegative.

The rearrangement uses TRBV12-5 and TRBJ1-2; a weak D match, TRBD1 (5 bases). The V gene's germline CDR1 is LGHNT and CDR2 FRNRAP. Trimming removed 6 bases from V and 8 bases from J, with 19 bases in between. The CDR3 is made up of 14 amino acids. The CDR3 loop is CASGPSAGGAGYTF. CDR3 coding DNA: TGTGCTAGTGGCCCCTCAGCGGGCGGGGCAGGCTACACCTTC.

The chain joins TRBV28 to TRBJ1-5, with D hard to call. V lost 9 bases, J lost 0 bases, and 9 bases lay in between. The CDR3 runs to 13 residues. Germline values: CDR1 MDHEN, CDR2 SYDVKM. As DNA, the CDR3 is TGTGCCAGTACAGATAATAGCAATCAGCCCCAGCATTTT. This gives the protein CASTDNSNQPQHF.

The DNA for the CDR3 is TGTGCCAGCAGCCCCGGGACAGACCTAACTGAAGCTTTCTTT. Residues: CASSPGTDLTEAFF. This chain connects TRBV28 to TRBJ1-1; 7 positions agree with TRBD1. The germline V gene has CDR1 MDHEN and CDR2 SYDVKM. This CDR3 is 14 amino acids long. V lost 6 bases and J lost 5; bases outside the gene matches: 9.

V and J are TRBV15 and TRBJ2-7, with a weak D call TRBD1 (6 bases). Trimming shortened V by 1 base and J by 2 bases, and 15 bases separated the two germline ends. CDR1 LNHNV and CDR2 YYDKDF come from the germline V gene (reference sequence). The CDR3 is made up of 16 amino acids. In DNA, the CDR3 is TGTGCCACCAGCAGAGGGGAGAACAGGGAGCCCTACGAGCAGTACTTC. Protein sequence: CATSRGENREPYEQYF.

The chain joins TRBV7-9 to TRBJ2-1, with 7 bases fitting TRBD2. Germline V gene sequence: CDR1 SEHNR, CDR2 FQNEAQ (reference sequence). The V gene end was trimmed by 5 bases and the J gene end by 5 bases; junction bases not matched to a gene: 15. The CDR3 covers 17 residues. The CDR3: CASSPNELAARHNEQFF. CDR3 DNA: TGTGCCAGCAGCCCAAATGAGCTAGCGGCTAGACACAATGAGCAGTTCTTC. The entire variable domain, with the rest obtained from reference TRBV7-9 and TRBJ2-1, is as follows: DTGVSQNPRHKITKRGQNVTFRCDPISEHNRLYWYRQTLGQGPEFLTYFQNEAQLEKSRLLSDRFSAERPKGSFSTLEIQRTEQGDSAMYLCASSPNELAARHNEQFFGPGTRLTVL.

CDR3 region: CASTQRQSYEQYF. CDR3 nucleotides: TGTGCAAGTACTCAGAGACAATCCTACGAGCAGTACTTC. The V gene is TRBV25-1, the J gene TRBJ2-7; D uncertain. CDR3 size: 13 residues. In germline, CDR1 is MGHDK, CDR2 SYGVNS.

The V call is TRBV7-6, the J call TRBJ1-1; D possibly corresponds to TRBD1 (5 bases). Trimming pared 5 bases from V and 1 base from J, leaving 11 bases between. CDR3 size: 14 residues. Germline loops: CDR1 SGHVS, CDR2 FNYEAQ. The CDR3 nucleotides read TGTGCCAGCAGCCCCCGTACAGGGAACACTGAAGCTTTCTTT. This sequence encodes CASSPRTGNTEAFF.

This chain connects TRBV18 to TRBJ1-1; weak D call: TRBD1 (5 bases). Germline-derived CDR1 and CDR2 are KGHSH and LQKENI. Trimming stripped 8 bases from V and 3 bases from J, with 13 bases between. The CDR3 runs 13 residues. The CDR3 sequence: CASRLTAYTEAFF. The DNA of the CDR3 is TGTGCCAGCCGCCTGACAGCTTACACTGAAGCTTTCTTT.

The chain uses TRBV6-5 and TRBJ1-1, with D uncertain. Trimming took off 1 base at V and 3 bases at J, with 9 bases between the two ends. This CDR3 spans 14 amino acids. The germline V gene encodes CDR1 MNHEY and CDR2 SVGAGI. CDR3 in DNA: TGTGCCAGCAGTTACTTTTCCCAGGACACTGAAGCTTTCTTT. Translation gives CASSYFSQDTEAFF.

This chain joins TRBV9 and TRBJ2-2, with D possibly being TRBD2 (5 bases). With 4 bases removed from V and 2 bases from J, the gap between germline ends came to 15 bases. The CDR3 is 16 amino acids. The germline V gene encodes CDR1 SGDLS and CDR2 YYNGEE. DNA for the CDR3: TGTGCCAGCAGCCCACGGGGTAGCTTAAACACCGGGGAGCTGTTTTTT. Amino acids: CASSPRGSLNTGELFF.

The rearrangement links TRBV18 to TRBJ2-7; 9 bases are shared with TRBD2. CDR3 length equals 14 residues. With 6 bases clipped from V and 7 bases from J, the junction kept 10 bases outside the gene matches. The V gene's germline CDR1 is KGHSH and CDR2 LQKENI. The DNA of the CDR3 is TGTGCCAGCTCTCCTGTAGCGGGAGTGAGGGAGCAGTACTTC. This translates into CASSPVAGVREQYF.

The chain joins TRBV9 to TRBJ2-1, with TRBD2 identical over 8 bases. Per the germline V gene, CDR1 is SGDLS and CDR2 is YYNGEE. The CDR3 has 18 residues. V lost 4 bases, J lost 8 bases, and 20 bases stayed unmatched. The CDR3 spells CASSSQVGVSGSRYEQFF. DNA for the CDR3: TGTGCCAGCAGCTCCCAGGTGGGGGTAAGCGGGAGTAGGTATGAGCAGTTCTTC.

This chain links TRBV30 with TRBJ1-1; D gene uncertain. The CDR3 extends over 14 amino acids. V lost 2 bases and J lost 7, with 17 bases in between. Germline V gene lookup returns CDR1 GTSNPN and CDR2 SVGIG (reference sequence). The CDR3 bases are TGTGCCTGGAGTCTTGAGGGCAAGACGAGTGAAGCTTTCTTT. Translation gives CAWSLEGKTSEAFF.

V gene TRBV7-2 combines with J gene TRBJ2-1; TRBD1 agrees at 8 bases. The CDR3 consists of 13 residues. V lost 7 bases, J lost 9 bases, and 8 bases stayed unmatched. Germline CDR1 is SGHTA and CDR2 is FQGNSA. CDR3 sequence: CASITTGVGEQFF. CDR3 nucleotides: TGTGCCAGCATCACGACAGGGGTTGGTGAGCAGTTCTTC.

CDR3: CATSRSPAGREAQHF. DNA for the CDR3: TGTGCCACCAGCAGGTCTCCTGCGGGGAGGGAGGCCCAGCATTTT. The chain combines TRBV15 with TRBJ1-5; D remains unclear. Trimming removed 3 bases at V and 11 bases at J, with 20 bases between. CDR3 length: 15 amino acids. Germline V gene sequence: CDR1 LNHNV, CDR2 YYDKDF (reference sequence).

V and J are TRBV27 and TRBJ2-7, with TRBD1 matching over 8 bases. The CDR3 runs to 14 residues. Germline CDR1 reads MNHEY; CDR2 reads SMNVEV (reference sequence). Trimming removed 4 bases from V and 5 bases from J; junction bases left unmatched: 7. The CDR3 here is CASSYNRGANEQYF. In DNA form, the CDR3 reads TGTGCCAGCAGTTACAACAGGGGGGCCAACGAGCAGTACTTC.

The chain combines TRBV7-9 with TRBJ2-1; 10 bases match TRBD1. Germline V gene lookup returns CDR1 SEHNR and CDR2 FQNEAQ (reference sequence). The CDR3 is 11 residues long. V was clipped by 5 bases and J by 14 bases; unmatched bases: 3. As DNA, the CDR3 is TGTGCCAGCAGCGTGGGACAGGGGAAGTTCTTC. Translated: CASSVGQGKFF.

The chain uses TRBV2 and TRBJ2-1; a weak D match, TRBD2 (5 bases). Germline V gives CDR1 SNHLY, CDR2 FYNNEI. Between the trimmed V and J ends, which lost 6 bases and 3 bases, there was a span of 6 bases. This CDR3 has 12 amino acids. This chain's CDR3 is CASSGDYNEQFF. The CDR3 region has the DNA TGTGCCAGCAGCGGGGACTACAATGAGCAGTTCTTC.

The rearrangement joins TRBV18 to TRBJ2-2, with D tentatively TRBD2 (6 bases). The CDR3 sequence is 19 residues long. V dropped 2 bases and J dropped 1 base, with 20 bases sitting between them. Germline CDR1 and CDR2: KGHSH and LQKENI. The CDR3 DNA is TGTGCCAGCTCACCAAATCGGGCGGAGGGGCCGGTGAACACCGGGGAGCTGTTTTTT. Protein sequence: CASSPNRAEGPVNTGELFF.

In the case of this clone: This sample includes further DNA sequences coding for the same CDR3. The V gene is TRBV6-5, the J gene TRBJ1-5; D gene ambiguous. The V and J ends lost 0 bases and 7 bases respectively, with 10 bases between them. Per germline, CDR1 MNHEY and CDR2 SVGAGI. This CDR3 comprises 14 residues. The CDR3 sequence is CASSYSRGRQPQHF. CDR3 in DNA: TGTGCCAGCAGTTACTCGAGAGGCAGACAGCCCCAGCATTTT.

V usage is TRBV9 and J usage is TRBJ1-1, with 8 bases lining up with TRBD1. J gave up 4 bases and V 3 bases, and 8 bases lay outside the gene matches. This CDR3 contains 15 residues. The germline CDR1 and CDR2 sequences are SGDLS and YYNGEE. CDR3 protein: CASSAGTGEVTEAFF. The CDR3, as DNA: TGTGCCAGCAGCGCGGGGACAGGAGAAGTCACTGAAGCTTTCTTT.